The 18 T cell receptor beta chains below were found in one sample sequenced in a study of blood T cell repertoires in COVID-19. Assay: immunoSEQ multiplex PCR; the TCRdb copy retains only in-frame clones and omits some. The sample carries 140,000 to 150,000 clones, approximately 90% recorded once. The sequencing input was peripheral blood. All receptors come from a woman aged 60-70 years with active COVID-19.

CDR3 residues: CASSLNPTSGSYNEQFF. As DNA, the CDR3 is TGTGCCAGCAGTTTAAACCCCACTAGCGGATCCTACAATGAGCAGTTCTTC. This chain links TRBV27 with TRBJ2-1, with 8 positions matching TRBD2. After removal of 2 bases from V and 1 base from J, the junction contained 7 bases not matched to a gene. The CDR3 is made up of 17 amino acids. Germline CDR1 is MNHEY and CDR2 is SMNVEV (reference sequence).

This clone was picked up a small number of times. V and J are TRBV21-1 and TRBJ2-1; the D call of TRBD2 is as the table states it, not checked on the DNA. TRBV21-1 is termed a pseudogene. The CDR3 is 15 residues long. Here the CDR3 reads CASSKGGGSYNEQFF. Written as DNA, the CDR3 is TGTGCCAGCAGCAAAGGCGGGGGCTCCTACAATGAGCAGTTCTTC.

Written as DNA, the CDR3 is TGCGCCAGCAGCTTGGGACAGGGGGAAGGGGAGACCCAGTACTTC. Amino acids: CASSLGQGEGETQYF. The J gene is TRBJ2-5, the V gene TRBV5-1; 9 bases match TRBD1. Unmatched junction bases numbered 5, after V lost 0 bases and J lost 5 bases. The CDR3 loop spans 15 amino acids. Germline CDR1 reads SGHRS; CDR2 reads YFSETQ.

The rearrangement joins TRBV5-1 to TRBJ2-1; the D gene is possibly TRBD2 (5 bases). CDR1 SGHRS and CDR2 YFSETQ come from the germline V gene. The CDR3 runs to 12 residues. V shed 0 bases and J shed 8 bases, with 6 bases lying between them. The CDR3 DNA sequence: TGCGCCAGCAGCTTGGACGGGGATGAGCAGTTCTTC. It encodes CASSLDGDEQFF.

The chain has TRBV19 and TRBJ1-1, with no clear D. Trimming removed 8 bases from V and 5 bases from J, with 12 bases in between. CDR1 LNHDA and CDR2 SQIVND come from the germline V gene (reference sequence). This CDR3 has 12 amino acids. The chain's CDR3 is CASLTGMTEAFF. For the CDR3, the DNA is TGTGCCAGTTTGACGGGGATGACTGAAGCTTTCTTT.

The gene calls are TRBV28 and TRBJ2-3, with 14 bases lining up with TRBD2. From germline, CDR1 is MDHEN and CDR2 SYDVKM. The CDR3 has 18 amino acids. Germline trimming cut 2 bases from V and 6 bases from J; bases unmatched to any gene: 10. This CDR3 reads CASSLPSGTSGSHDTQYF. DNA for the CDR3: TGTGCCAGCAGTTTACCCTCCGGGACTAGCGGGAGCCACGATACGCAGTATTTT.

V usage is TRBV28 and J usage is TRBJ2-2, with D uncertain. Germline assignment: CDR1 MDHEN and CDR2 SYDVKM. Trimming left V 7 bases short and J 6 bases short, with 18 bases between. The CDR3 extends over 15 amino acids. The CDR3 DNA is TGTGCCAGCAAACCCTCAGGCCGGTTTTCCGGGGAGCTGTTTTTT. Its translation is CASKPSGRFSGELFF.

The V gene is TRBV30, the J gene TRBJ1-2; D gene ambiguous. Germline-derived CDR1 and CDR2 are GTSNPN and SVGIG (reference sequence). This CDR3 region has 13 residues. Trimming shortened V by 0 bases and J by 2 bases, and 7 bases separated the two germline ends. The CDR3 sequence: CAWSVLRNYGYTF. In DNA form, the CDR3 reads TGTGCCTGGAGTGTACTGCGGAACTATGGCTACACCTTC.

The chain recombines TRBV4-2 with TRBJ1-6; D might be TRBD1 (5 bases). Trimming took 2 bases from V and 6 from J, leaving 17 bases between them. This CDR3 contains 17 residues. Germline V gene lookup returns CDR1 LGHNA and CDR2 YNFKEQ. The CDR3 bases are TGTGCCAGCAGCCAAACATCTGGGGCCGGCAGTAATTCACCCCTCCACTTT. Amino acid sequence: CASSQTSGAGSNSPLHF.

This clone has only one observation. The chain is built from TRBV5-1 and TRBJ2-1, with TRBD2 matching 10 bases. This CDR3 spans 14 amino acids. CDR1 and CDR2 from the germline V gene are SGHRS and YFSETQ. V trimming: 1 base; J trimming: 10 bases; junction bases outside the gene matches: 5. In DNA form, the CDR3 reads TGCGCCAGCAGCTTGTTTACTAGCGGGAACGAGCAGTTCTTC. Its protein is CASSLFTSGNEQFF.

This chain links TRBV6-5 with TRBJ2-1; the match to TRBD2 covers 7 bases. The V segment lost 0 bases and the J segment 2 bases; nucleotides outside the gene matches: 4. This CDR3 spans 16 amino acids. Germline CDR1 reads MNHEY; CDR2 reads SVGAGI. For the CDR3, the DNA is TGTGCCAGCAGTTACTCGTCTAGCGGACCCTACAATGAGCAGTTCTTC. Amino acids: CASSYSSSGPYNEQFF.

The rearrangement uses TRBV5-1 and TRBJ2-3, with 8 bases identical to TRBD1. The germline gives CDR1 SGHRS, CDR2 YFSETQ. The CDR3 sequence is 16 residues long. Trimming took 3 bases from V and 3 from J; bases not matched to a gene: 9. DNA of the CDR3: TGCGCCAGCAGCTACGACGGGACAGGTACGACAGATACGCAGTATTTT. It encodes CASSYDGTGTTDTQYF.

The chain joins TRBV2 to TRBJ1-1, with D perhaps matching TRBD1 (5 bases). The CDR3 loop spans 14 amino acids. Germline CDR1 SNHLY, CDR2 FYNNEI. Trimming took 7 bases from V and 6 from J, leaving 18 bases between them. In DNA, the CDR3 is TGTGCCAGCATCCGCCAAGGGGCGGTTTCTGAAGCTTTCTTT. This gives the protein CASIRQGAVSEAFF.

This chain joins TRBV25-1 and TRBJ2-7; TRBD1 is a possible D gene (5 bases). Germline CDR1 is MGHDK and CDR2 is SYGVNS. Trimming left V 6 bases short and J 5 bases short, with 20 bases between. The CDR3 spans 15 residues. The CDR3 is CASSRTGAGKHEQYF. The CDR3 coding sequence is TGTGCCAGCAGCCGAACGGGCGCAGGGAAACACGAGCAGTACTTC.

CDR3: CSVEVARETQYF. The CDR3 DNA reads as TGCAGCGTTGAAGTCGCGCGGGAGACCCAGTACTTC. V is TRBV29-1 and J is TRBJ2-5; no clear D. Trimming took 1 base from V and 5 from J, leaving 8 bases between them. The CDR3 has 12 residues. Germline V lookup: CDR1 SQVTM, CDR2 ANQGSEA.

This chain joins TRBV30 and TRBJ2-3, with TRBD2 matching 12 bases. Losses at the gene ends were 1 base for V and 2 bases for J; bases not matched to a gene: 10. CDR1 is GTSNPN and CDR2 is SVGIG in the germline V gene (reference sequence). CDR3 length: 18 residues. CDR3 DNA: TGTGCCTGGAGTGAGATCGAGACTAGCGGGAGCCCCACAGATACGCAGTATTTT. Its translation is CAWSEIETSGSPTDTQYF.

The V call is TRBV15, the J call TRBJ2-1, with no clear D. The CDR3 is made up of 14 amino acids. V gave up 0 bases and J gave up 5 bases, with 8 bases separating them. The germline CDR1 and CDR2 sequences are LNHNV and YYDKDF (reference sequence). CDR3 sequence reads: CATSRDILNNEQFF. The CDR3, as DNA: TGTGCCACCAGCAGAGATATACTAAACAATGAGCAGTTCTTC.

CDR3 sequence: CASSMAGVETQYF. The CDR3 DNA reads TGTGCCAGTAGTATGGCCGGGGTCGAGACCCAGTACTTC. V and J are TRBV19 and TRBJ2-5, with D possibly being TRBD2 (5 bases). The germline CDR1 and CDR2 sequences are LNHDA and SQIVND (reference sequence). The CDR3 is 13 residues long. The germline V and J ends were trimmed by 3 bases and 5 bases, with 10 bases remaining between them.